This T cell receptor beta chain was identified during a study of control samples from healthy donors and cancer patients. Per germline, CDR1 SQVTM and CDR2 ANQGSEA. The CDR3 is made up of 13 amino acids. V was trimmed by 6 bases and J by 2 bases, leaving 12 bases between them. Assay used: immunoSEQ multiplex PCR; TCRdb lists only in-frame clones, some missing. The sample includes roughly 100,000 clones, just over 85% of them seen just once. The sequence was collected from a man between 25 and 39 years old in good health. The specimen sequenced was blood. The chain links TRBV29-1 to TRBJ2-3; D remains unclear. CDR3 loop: CSVSGDNTDTQYF. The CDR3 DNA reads TGCAGCGTGAGTGGGGATAACACAGATACGCAGTATTTT.